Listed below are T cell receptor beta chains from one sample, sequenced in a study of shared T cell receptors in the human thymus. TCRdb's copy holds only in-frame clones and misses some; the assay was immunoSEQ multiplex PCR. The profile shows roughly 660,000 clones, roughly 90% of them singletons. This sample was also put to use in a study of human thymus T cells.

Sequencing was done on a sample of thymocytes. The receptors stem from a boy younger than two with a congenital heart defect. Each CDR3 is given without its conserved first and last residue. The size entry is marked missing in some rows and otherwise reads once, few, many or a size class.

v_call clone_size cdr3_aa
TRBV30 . AWSVRQENTGELF
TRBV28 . ASSLLGQLSYNEQF
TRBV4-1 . ASSQEEKGQGTTDTQY
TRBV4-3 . ASSRYRGRGLRYGYT
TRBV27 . ASSLWGQGGYEQY
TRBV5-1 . ASSPGGVFPFYGYT
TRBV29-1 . SVLPGLAGPRGLSSYNEQF
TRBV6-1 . ASSPSRDYYNEQF
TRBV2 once ASKEGSGVDQETQY
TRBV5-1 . ASSLTGGPPDTQY
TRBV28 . ASSFRGRGKNIQY
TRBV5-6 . ASSLSGRAGEQY
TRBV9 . ASSGTSGIPTDTQY
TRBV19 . ASSVSALAPSPNEQF
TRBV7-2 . ASSLVQRVAGGPHEQY
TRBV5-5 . ASSLEAGPGNQPQH
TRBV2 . ALRGGADTQY
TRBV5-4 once ASSPSFLAGVSEF
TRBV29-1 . SGSLETQY
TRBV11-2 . ASILLDRGRYEQY
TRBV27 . ASSSLNEQY
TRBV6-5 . ASKSVNEQF
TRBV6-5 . ASRPQRQPQETQY
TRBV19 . ASSIGGHRSSNYGYT
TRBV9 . ASSVGSVCREQETQY